The 2 T cell receptor beta chains given below trace back to one sample, sequenced in a study of OX40 agonist ivuxolimab in advanced cancers. Sequencing was performed with immunoSEQ multiplex PCR; in TCRdb, only in-frame clones are kept and a portion is missing. The sample has 31,000 or so clones, around 87% seen once. The specimen was CD4+ or CD8+ T cells sorted from blood, collected in a trial of the OX40 agonist ivuxolimab. The receptors here all came from an adult with an advanced solid tumor such as melanoma, head and neck, liver or kidney cancer.

This clone was recorded once. The J gene is TRBJ2-1, the V gene TRBV7-6; D not certain. CDR3 length: 13 residues. In germline, CDR1 is SGHVS, CDR2 FNYEAQ. V was shortened by 4 bases and J by 7 bases, with 11 bases between the two germline ends. CDR3 DNA: TGTGCCAGCAGCTCGGACCATGGGAATGAGCAGTTCTTC. Translating it yields CASSSDHGNEQFF.

The table lists this clone with a few counts. This chain joins TRBV9 and TRBJ1-5, with D perhaps TRBD1 (6 bases). The germline gives CDR1 SGDLS, CDR2 YYNGEE. This CDR3 spans 15 amino acids. V gave up 4 bases and J gave up 5 bases, with 16 bases separating them. CDR3 bases: TGTGCCAGCAGCCACGGGGGGCAGGGCCATCAGCCCCAGCATTTT. Translated: CASSHGGQGHQPQHF.